Presented here are 6 T cell receptor beta chains from one specimen sequenced in a study of PD-1 blockade in classical Hodgkin lymphoma. TCRdb's copy holds only in-frame clones and misses some; the assay was immunoSEQ multiplex PCR. The sample includes about 13,000 clones, 92% seen only once; the top ten take approximately 20%. Brentuximab vedotin exposure varied among the patients, all of whom had relapsed after autologous stem cell transplantation. Sequenced material: peripheral blood mononuclear cells (PBMCs), taken at baseline. The source is a human donor with classical Hodgkin lymphoma.

J is TRBJ2-4 and V is TRBV7-9, with 11 nucleotides matching TRBD1. J was trimmed by 2 bases and V by 5 bases; bases with no gene match: 5. The CDR3 contains 16 residues. Per the germline V gene, CDR1 is SEHNR and CDR2 is FQNEAQ (reference sequence). The CDR3 protein is CASSAWTGGSKNIQYF. The CDR3, as DNA: TGTGCCAGCAGCGCATGGACAGGGGGCTCCAAAAACATTCAGTACTTC. Variable domain in full (rest from reference TRBV7-9 and TRBJ2-4): DTGVSQNPRHKITKRGQNVTFRCDPISEHNRLYWYRQTLGQGPEFLTYFQNEAQLEKSRLLSDRFSAERPKGSFSTLEIQRTEQGDSAMYLCASSAWTGGSKNIQYFGAGTRLSVL.

The J gene is TRBJ2-1, the V gene TRBV6-1; D perhaps matches TRBD2 (5 bases). The V end was cut by 1 base, the J end by 9 bases, with 10 bases between. Germline V lookup: CDR1 MNHNS, CDR2 SASEGT. This CDR3 has 13 amino acids. In nucleotides, the CDR3 is TGTGCCAGCAGTGAAGTACTAGTGTTTGAGCAGTTCTTC. As protein: CASSEVLVFEQFF.

This chain connects TRBV7-9 to TRBJ1-5; 7 bases line up with TRBD1. The J segment lost 4 bases and the V segment lost 4 bases, leaving 7 bases of the junction unmatched. The CDR3 consists of 15 residues. The germline CDR1 and CDR2 sequences are SEHNR and FQNEAQ (reference sequence). CDR3 nucleotides: TGTGCCAGCAGCTCCGCAGGGGGGAGGAATCAGCCCCAGCATTTT. It is translated as CASSSAGGRNQPQHF.

V and J are TRBV7-9 and TRBJ1-3; D is undetermined. Per germline, CDR1 SEHNR and CDR2 FQNEAQ (reference sequence). This CDR3 region has 13 residues. The V gene lost 3 bases and the J gene lost 0 bases, with 3 bases spanning the gap. CDR3 coding DNA: TGTGCCAGCAGCTTGAGCTCTGGAAACACCATATATTTT. As protein: CASSLSSGNTIYF.

The V and J genes are TRBV11-2 and TRBJ2-5, with D perhaps TRBD2 (5 bases). The V and J ends lost 11 bases and 2 bases respectively, with 12 bases between them. Germline lookup yields CDR1 SGHAT and CDR2 FQNNGV. The CDR3 extends over 12 amino acids. CDR3 protein: CASGWEQETQYF. The CDR3 nucleotides are TGTGCCTCCGGCTGGGAGCAAGAGACCCAGTACTTC. The full variable domain, in which reference TRBV11-2 and TRBJ2-5 provide the parts outside the CDR3, is EAGVAQSPRYKIIEKRQSVAFWCNPISGHATLYWYQQILGQGPKLLIQFQNNGVVDDSQLPKDRFSAERLKGVDSTLKIQPAKLEDSAVYLCASGWEQETQYFGPGTRLLVL.

The V and J genes are TRBV5-5 and TRBJ2-5; no clear D gene. The J call is uncertain, as TRBJ2-7 better fits the DNA end. In germline, CDR1 is SGHKS, CDR2 YYEKEE (reference sequence). The length of the CDR3 is 15 residues. The CDR3: CASSLRWTESGEQYF. In nucleotides, the CDR3 is TGTGCCAGCAGCTTGCGTTGGACCGAGTCCGGCGAGCAGTACTTC.